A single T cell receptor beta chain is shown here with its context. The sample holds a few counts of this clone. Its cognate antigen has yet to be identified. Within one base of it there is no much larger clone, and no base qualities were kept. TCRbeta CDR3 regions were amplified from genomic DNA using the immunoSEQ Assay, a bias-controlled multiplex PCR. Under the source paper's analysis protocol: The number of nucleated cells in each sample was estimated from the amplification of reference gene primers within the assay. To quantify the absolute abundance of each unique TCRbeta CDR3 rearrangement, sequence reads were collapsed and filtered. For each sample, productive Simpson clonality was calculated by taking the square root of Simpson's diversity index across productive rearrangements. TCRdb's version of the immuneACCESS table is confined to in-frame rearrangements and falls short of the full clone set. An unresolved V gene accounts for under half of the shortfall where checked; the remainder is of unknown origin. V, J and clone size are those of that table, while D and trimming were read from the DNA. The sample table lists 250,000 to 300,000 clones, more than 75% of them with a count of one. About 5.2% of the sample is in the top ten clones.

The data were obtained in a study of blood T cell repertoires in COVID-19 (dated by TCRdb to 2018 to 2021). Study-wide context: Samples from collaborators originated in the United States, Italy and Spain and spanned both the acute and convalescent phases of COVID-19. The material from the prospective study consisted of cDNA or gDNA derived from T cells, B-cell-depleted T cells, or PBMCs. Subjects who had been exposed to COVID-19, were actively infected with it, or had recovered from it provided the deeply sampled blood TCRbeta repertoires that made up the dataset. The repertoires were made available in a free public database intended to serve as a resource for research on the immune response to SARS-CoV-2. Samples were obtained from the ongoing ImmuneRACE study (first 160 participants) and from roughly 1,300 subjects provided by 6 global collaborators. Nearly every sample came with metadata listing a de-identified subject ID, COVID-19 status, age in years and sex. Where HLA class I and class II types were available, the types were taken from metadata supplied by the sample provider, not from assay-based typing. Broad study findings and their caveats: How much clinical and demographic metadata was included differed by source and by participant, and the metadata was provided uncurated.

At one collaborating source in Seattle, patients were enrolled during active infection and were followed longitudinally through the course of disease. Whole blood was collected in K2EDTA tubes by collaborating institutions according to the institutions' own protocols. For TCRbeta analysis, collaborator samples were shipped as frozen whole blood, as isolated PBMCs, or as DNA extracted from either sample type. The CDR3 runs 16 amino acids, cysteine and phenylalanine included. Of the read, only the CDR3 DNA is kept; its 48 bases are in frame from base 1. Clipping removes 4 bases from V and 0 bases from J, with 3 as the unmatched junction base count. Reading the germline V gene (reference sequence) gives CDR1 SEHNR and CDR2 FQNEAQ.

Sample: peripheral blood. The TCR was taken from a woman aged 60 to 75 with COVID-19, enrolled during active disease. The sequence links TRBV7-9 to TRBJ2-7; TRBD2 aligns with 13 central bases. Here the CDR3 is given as CASSWTSGRDSYEQYF. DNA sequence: TGTGCCAGCAGCTGGACTAGCGGGAGAGACTCCTACGAGCAGTACTTC.